Here is one T cell receptor beta chain with its context. One end of the junction fails to match germline, which may point to a read error. Per the germline V gene, CDR1 is SGHTA and CDR2 is FQGTGA. This CDR3 contains 14 residues. Regarding time point: recipient sample about 28 days before transplant, after cytoreduction. The sample comes from a study of T cell clonotyping in hematopoietic cell transplantation. Study as a whole: Recipient samples before transplant were obtained post-cytoreduction.

Clones were sequenced by immunoSEQ multiplex PCR, and TCRdb holds only the in-frame ones, with some missing. This table has around 15,000 clones, 90% to 95% appearing once. The chain combines TRBV7-3 with TRBJ2-3, with TRBD2 matching over 8 bases. The sample here was peripheral blood mononuclear cells, taken before stem cell transplant. The sequence was collected from a man in his late teens or twenties with biphenotypic leukemia. Some clones in this sample may be carry-over from other donors' samples. The CDR3 region is CASSLAGGTGTQYF. CDR3 coding DNA: TGTGCCAGCAGCTTGGCGGGGGGCACAGGTACGCAGTATTTT. The full variable domain, its missing parts supplied by reference TRBV7-3 and TRBJ2-3, is GAGVSQTPSNKVTEKGKYVELRCDPISGHTALYWYRQSLGQGPEFLIYFQGTGAADDSGLPNDRFFAVRPEGSVSTLKIQRTERGDSAVYLCASSLAGGTGTQYFGPGTRLTVL.